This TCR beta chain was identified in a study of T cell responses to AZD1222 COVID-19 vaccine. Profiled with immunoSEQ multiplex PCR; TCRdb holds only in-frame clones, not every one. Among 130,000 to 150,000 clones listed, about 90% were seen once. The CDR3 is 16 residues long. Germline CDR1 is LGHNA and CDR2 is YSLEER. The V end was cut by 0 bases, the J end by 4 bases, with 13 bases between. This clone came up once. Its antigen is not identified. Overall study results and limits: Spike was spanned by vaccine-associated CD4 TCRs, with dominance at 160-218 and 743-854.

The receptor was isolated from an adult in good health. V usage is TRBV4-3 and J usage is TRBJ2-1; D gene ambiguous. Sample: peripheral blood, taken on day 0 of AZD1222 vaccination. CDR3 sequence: CASSQDGKTMYNEQFF. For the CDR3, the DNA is TGCGCCAGCAGCCAAGATGGCAAGACAATGTACAATGAGCAGTTCTTC.